This is a list of T cell receptor beta chains from one sample in a study of blood T cell repertoires in COVID-19. Assay: immunoSEQ multiplex PCR; the TCRdb copy retains only in-frame clones and omits some. This sample has about 150,000 clones, with about 90% found just once. Sequencing used peripheral blood. These receptors were collected from a man aged 45 to 65 with acute or convalescent COVID-19. Each CDR3 is given with its conserved first and last residue. Fields, in order: CDR3 length, D gene, J gene, clone size, V gene, CDR3 DNA, CDR3 protein. D genes are given only for firm matches. Expanded clones are given a class, and other clones once, few, many or no size at all.

17 TRBD1 TRBJ1-5 - TRBV6-1 TGTGCCAGCAGTGTGGGACAGGGGACGCGGGGCAATCAGCCCCAGCATTTT CASSVGQGTRGNQPQHF
13 - TRBJ2-1 - TRBV2 TGTGCCAGCACTGGGGGGACGCGCGGTGAGCAGTTCTTC CASTGGTRGEQFF
16 - TRBJ1-3 - TRBV5-6 TGTGCCAGCAGCTTGAGAGGCAGCCACTCTGGAAACACCATATATTTT CASSLRGSHSGNTIYF
12 - TRBJ2-1 - TRBV30 TGTGCCTGGAGACCGACTGAGAATGAGCAGTTCTTC CAWRPTENEQFF
14 - TRBJ2-3 - TRBV9 TGTGCCAGCAGCGGGACTGCTCTCGCAGATACGCAGTATTTT CASSGTALADTQYF
16 - TRBJ2-1 - TRBV9 TGTGCCAGCTCGGGTCTTGCGGGAAGGTACTTGAATGAGCAGTTCTTC CASSGLAGRYLNEQFF
14 TRBD1 TRBJ2-3 - TRBV6-2/TRBV6-3 TGTGCCAGCAGCCAACAGGGGGGAGGAGATACGCAGTATTTT CASSQQGGGDTQYF
13 - TRBJ2-5 - TRBV11-2 TGTGCCAGCAGCTTAGGAGGAGAAGAGACCCAGTACTTC CASSLGGEETQYF
15 - TRBJ2-7 - TRBV20-1 TGCAGTGCTAGTTTCGTAGGGGCCCACTCCTACGAGCAGTACTTC CSASFVGAHSYEQYF
16 TRBD1 TRBJ2-4 - TRBV4-3 TGCGCCAGCAGCCGAGACGGCCCAGGGGGCTTGGACATTCAGTACTTC CASSRDGPGGLDIQYF
22 - TRBJ2-7 few TRBV21-1 TGTGCCAGCAGCAAAGCCCGGGACAGAGAAAGACCGGGACTAGCGGGAGTGAACGAGCAGTACTTC CASSKARDRERPGLAGVNEQYF
18 - TRBJ2-1 once TRBV28 TGTGCCAGCAGTTTATTCTATGGACAACCGAGCTCCTACAATGAGCAGTTCTTC CASSLFYGQPSSYNEQFF
15 - TRBJ2-3 once TRBV18 TGTGCCAGCTCCCCTTCCAGGACACCCACAGATACGCAGTATTTT CASSPSRTPTDTQYF
14 - TRBJ1-5 - TRBV13 TGTGCCAGCAGCTTAGGGACAGCAAATCAGCCCCAGCATTTT CASSLGTANQPQHF
15 - TRBJ2-3 - TRBV10-1 TGCGCCAGCAGTGAGTATCGCGGATCCACAGATACGCAGTATTTT CASSEYRGSTDTQYF
17 TRBD2 TRBJ2-3 - TRBV7-9 TGTGCCAGCAGCTTACTGTCTAGCGGGGGATACACCAGTACGCAGTATTTT CASSLLSSGGYTSTQYF
14 TRBD1 TRBJ1-1 - TRBV6-5 TGTGCCAGCAGTTATGGACAGGGTGTCACTGAAGCTTTCTTT CASSYGQGVTEAFF
17 TRBD1 TRBJ2-2 - TRBV4-3 TGCGCCAGCAGCCATCCTCCGGGACAGCAGAACACCGGGGAGCTGTTTTTT CASSHPPGQQNTGELFF
14 - TRBJ1-1 few TRBV5-1 TGCGCCAGCCAGAGGGGGGAGGGAAACGGTGAAGCTTTCTTT CASQRGEGNGEAFF
14 - TRBJ1-2 - TRBV30 TGTGCCTGGAGGACCTGGGGGGGGGCCTATGGCTACACCTTC CAWRTWGGAYGYTF
14 - TRBJ1-5 - TRBV28 TGTGCCAGCAGTTCAGGACAGCGGAATCAGCCCCAGCATTTT CASSSGQRNQPQHF
11 - TRBJ2-7 - TRBV18 TGTGCCAGCTCACCGGGCCACGAGCAGTACTTC CASSPGHEQYF
15 TRBD1 TRBJ1-1 - TRBV28 TGTGCCAGCAGTTCGCCTAGACAGGGCAACACTGAAGCTTTCTTT CASSSPRQGNTEAFF
15 - TRBJ1-5 - TRBV27 TGTGCCAGCAGTTTATCTGCGTATAGCAATCAGCCCCAGCATTTT CASSLSAYSNQPQHF
15 TRBD2 TRBJ2-7 once TRBV7-3 TGTGCCAGCAGCCAATGGACTAGCGGGATCCACGAGCAGTACTTC CASSQWTSGIHEQYF
14 - TRBJ2-5 - TRBV7-9 TGTGCCAGCAGCACAGGAAGGGGACAAGAGACCCAGTACTTC CASSTGRGQETQYF
15 TRBD2 TRBJ2-3 - TRBV19 TGTGCCAGTAGTAAACTAGCGGGAGTCACAGATACGCAGTATTTT CASSKLAGVTDTQYF
14 TRBD1 TRBJ1-6 - TRBV7-9 TGTGCCAGCAGCCCGAGGGACAGTAATTCACCCCTCCACTTT CASSPRDSNSPLHF
12 - TRBJ1-5 - TRBV28 TGTGCCAGCAGTTCAACATACCAGCCCCAGCATTTT CASSSTYQPQHF
14 TRBD1 TRBJ2-5 - TRBV5-4 TGTGCCAGCCGAGACAGGGGGCTAGAAGAGACCCAGTACTTC CASRDRGLEETQYF
17 TRBD1 TRBJ1-1 - TRBV27 TGTGCCAGCAGTCCCGGGACAGGGGTCAGTAGGAACACTGAAGCTTTCTTT CASSPGTGVSRNTEAFF
15 TRBD1 TRBJ2-1 - TRBV28 TGTGCCAGCAGTTCACGCGGACAGGGGGCCAATGAGCAGTTCTTC CASSSRGQGANEQFF
15 - TRBJ2-2 - TRBV6-6 TGTGCCAGCAGTTACTCTACAGGGCTCACCGGGGAGCTGTTTTTT CASSYSTGLTGELFF
17 TRBD1 TRBJ1-3 - TRBV5-4 TGTGCCAGCAGCTTGGCCCCGAGGGGGCGATCTGGAAACACCATATATTTT CASSLAPRGRSGNTIYF
15 - TRBJ1-5 - TRBV28 TGTGCCAGCAGTTTAGGGGGCACAAGCAATCAGCCCCAGCATTTT CASSLGGTSNQPQHF
15 - TRBJ1-2 - TRBV10-3 TGTGCCACCCACTCCGAACGGGTGTCAAATGATGGCTACACCTTC CATHSERVSNDGYTF
20 TRBD1 TRBJ1-5 - TRBV27 TGTGCCAGCAGTCCTCGAACAGGCCTTCAGGGGGCGCGAAGCAATCAGCCCCAGCATTTT CASSPRTGLQGARSNQPQHF
15 TRBD1 TRBJ1-4 - TRBV7-6 TGTGCCAGCAGCTTATCGCGACAGGGAAACGAAAAACTGTTTTTT CASSLSRQGNEKLFF
16 TRBD2 TRBJ2-3 - TRBV5-4 TGTGCCAGCAGTTGGAAGCGGGAGAAGTTATCAGATACGCAGTATTTT CASSWKREKLSDTQYF
13 - TRBJ1-1 - TRBV5-1 TGCGCCAGCAGCTTGATATGGAACACTGAAGCTTTCTTT CASSLIWNTEAFF
15 TRBD2 TRBJ2-1 - TRBV6-5 TGTGCCAGCAGCAGGACTAGCGGGAGTATGTATGAGCAGTTCTTC CASSRTSGSMYEQFF
14 - TRBJ1-6 - TRBV3-1/TRBV3-2 TGTGCCAGCAGCCAAGATCGCCAGGGAAGATCCCTCCACTTT CASSQDRQGRSLHF
15 - TRBJ1-1 - TRBV9 TGTGCCAGCAGCGTAGCAGGGGCAGGTCACACTGAAGCTTTCTTT CASSVAGAGHTEAFF
14 - TRBJ1-6 - TRBV2 TGTGCCAGCAGTGAGAGACAGTATAATTCACCCCTCCACTTT CASSERQYNSPLHF
12 TRBD1 TRBJ1-5 - TRBV12-3/TRBV12-4 TGTGCCAGCAGAACAGGGGGGCAGCCCCAGCATTTT CASRTGGQPQHF
14 - TRBJ1-5 - TRBV10-3 TGTGCCACCAGGGACTCTACTAGCAATCAGCCCCAGCATTTT CATRDSTSNQPQHF
14 TRBD1 TRBJ2-2 - TRBV20-1 TGCAGTGCTAGTTCAGGGGGCTTCGCCGGGGAGCTGTTTTTT CSASSGGFAGELFF
14 - TRBJ1-4 - TRBV7-9 TGTGCCAGCAGCCGACAGCAATTTAATGAAAAACTGTTTTTT CASSRQQFNEKLFF
16 TRBD1 TRBJ2-2 - TRBV30 TGTGCCTGGAGGAGACCTGACAGGGCGGTTACCGGGGAGCTGTTTTTT CAWRRPDRAVTGELFF
17 TRBD1 TRBJ1-3 few TRBV7-6 TGTGCCAGCAGCCCCTACCAAGGGGGCGAGTCTGGAAACACCATATATTTT CASSPYQGGESGNTIYF
19 TRBD2 TRBJ2-5 - TRBV19 TGTGCCAGTACCCCACGGGGACTAGCGGGAGCGGGTTATTTAGAGACCCAGTACTTC CASTPRGLAGAGYLETQYF
15 - TRBJ2-2 - TRBV19 TGTGCCAGTAGAAACAGGGGAGGGAACACCGGGGAGCTGTTTTTT CASRNRGGNTGELFF
18 - TRBJ1-3 - TRBV18 TGTGCCAGCTCACCGATCTCGGCAGGGGCGAAGGGTGGAAACACCATATATTTT CASSPISAGAKGGNTIYF
14 TRBD1 TRBJ2-7 once TRBV27 TGTGCCAGCAGTCAAGGACAGGGCCCCTACGAGCAGTACTTC CASSQGQGPYEQYF
15 TRBD1 TRBJ2-5 once TRBV3-1/TRBV3-2 TGTGCCAGCAGCCAAGTCGACAGGGAACAAGAGACCCAGTACTTC CASSQVDREQETQYF